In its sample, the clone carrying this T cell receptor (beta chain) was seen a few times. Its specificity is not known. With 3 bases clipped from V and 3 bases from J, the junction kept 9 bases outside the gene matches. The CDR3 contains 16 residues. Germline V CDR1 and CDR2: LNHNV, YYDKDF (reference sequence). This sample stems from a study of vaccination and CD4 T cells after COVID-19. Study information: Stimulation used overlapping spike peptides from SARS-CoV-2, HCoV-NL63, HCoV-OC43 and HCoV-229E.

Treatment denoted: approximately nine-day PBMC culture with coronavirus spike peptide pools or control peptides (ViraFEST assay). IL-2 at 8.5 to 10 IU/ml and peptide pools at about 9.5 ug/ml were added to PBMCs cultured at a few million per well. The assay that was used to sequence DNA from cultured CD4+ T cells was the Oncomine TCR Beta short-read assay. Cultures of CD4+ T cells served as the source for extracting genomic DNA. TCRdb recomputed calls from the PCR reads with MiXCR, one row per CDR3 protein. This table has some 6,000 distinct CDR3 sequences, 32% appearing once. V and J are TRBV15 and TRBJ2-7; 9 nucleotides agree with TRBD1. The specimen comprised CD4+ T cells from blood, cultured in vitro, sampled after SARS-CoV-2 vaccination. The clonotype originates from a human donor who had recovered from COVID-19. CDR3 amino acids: CATSRDSPGQGYEQYF. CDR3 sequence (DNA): TGTGCCACCAGCAGGGATTCACCGGGACAGGGCTACGAGCAGTACTTC. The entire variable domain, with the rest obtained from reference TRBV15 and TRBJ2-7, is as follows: DAMVIQNPRYQVTQFGKPVTLSCSQTLNHNVMYWYQQKSSQAPKLLFHYYDKDFNNEADTPDNFQSRRPNTSFCFLDIRSPGLGDTAMYLCATSRDSPGQGYEQYFGPGTRLTVT.